These 9 T cell receptor beta chains came from one sample sequenced in a study of OX40 agonist ivuxolimab in advanced cancers. Data came from immunoSEQ multiplex PCR; TCRdb stores just in-frame clones and leaves some out. The sample holds tens of thousands of clones; approximately 92% are singletons and the top ten take 12%. The input for sequencing was CD4+ or CD8+ T cells sorted from blood, taken in a trial of the OX40 agonist ivuxolimab. All receptors come from an adult with an advanced solid tumor such as melanoma, head and neck, liver or kidney cancer.

The chain has TRBV30 and TRBJ2-1; D is ambiguous. This CDR3 has 15 amino acids. Germline values: CDR1 GTSNPN, CDR2 SVGIG (reference sequence). V dropped 0 bases and J dropped 4 bases, with 13 bases sitting between them. The CDR3, as DNA: TGTGCCTGGAGTGTAGACGTCTCCCCTTACAATGAGCAGTTCTTC. As protein: CAWSVDVSPYNEQFF.

V is TRBV5-1 and J is TRBJ2-3, with D perhaps matching TRBD1 (6 bases). Germline V gene data show CDR1 as SGHRS and CDR2 as YFSETQ. The germline V and J ends were trimmed by 3 bases and 1 base, with 15 bases remaining between them. The CDR3 is 16 residues long. CDR3 bases: TGCGCCAGCAGCTCGTACCGGGACACAGGCACAGATACGCAGTATTTT. The encoded protein is CASSSYRDTGTDTQYF.

The chain couples TRBV15 to TRBJ2-1, with 15 bases matching TRBD2. The CDR3 sequence is 19 residues long. The germline gives CDR1 LNHNV, CDR2 YYDKDF (reference sequence). The junction had 8 bases not matched to a gene; V was cut back by 0 bases and J by 5 bases. CDR3 nucleotide sequence: TGTGCCACCAGCAGAGATCTTAGGACTAGCGGGAGGGGAAACAATGAGCAGTTCTTC. Translated: CATSRDLRTSGRGNNEQFF.

This sequence joins TRBV5-4 and TRBJ2-5; possible D gene TRBD1, 7 bases. V dropped 4 bases and J dropped 2 bases, with 24 bases sitting between them. CDR1 and CDR2 (germline): SGHNT, YYREEE (reference sequence). There are 18 residues in the CDR3. The CDR3 loop reads CASSPQGTLRPTQETQYF. CDR3 DNA sequence: TGTGCCAGCAGCCCACAGGGGACTTTACGCCCGACGCAAGAGACCCAGTACTTC.

The rearrangement uses TRBV19 and TRBJ2-1; 8 nucleotides match TRBD1. Germline trimming cut 1 base from V and 4 bases from J; bases unmatched to any gene: 3. Germline CDR1 and CDR2: LNHDA and SQIVND (reference sequence). The CDR3 totals 15 residues. CDR3 residues: CASSIVQGGYNEQFF. The DNA of the CDR3 is TGTGCCAGTAGTATAGTACAGGGGGGATACAATGAGCAGTTCTTC.

Here the CDR3 reads CASSDPRAGYEQYF. The CDR3, as DNA: TGTGCCAGCAGTGACCCCCGTGCAGGGTACGAGCAGTACTTC. J is TRBJ2-7 and V is TRBV2; a weak D match, TRBD1 (5 bases). Between the trimmed V and J ends, which lost 3 bases and 4 bases, there was a span of 13 bases. CDR1 and CDR2 (germline): SNHLY, FYNNEI. The CDR3 has 14 residues.

The V call is TRBV9, the J call TRBJ2-4; D is possibly TRBD2 (7 bases). V shed 4 bases and J shed 10 bases, with 18 bases lying between them. This CDR3 spans 14 amino acids. CDR1 is SGDLS, CDR2 YYNGEE, per germline. The CDR3 DNA reads as TGTGCCAGCAGCCCCGAGGGGGGGGCGTGGATTCAGTACTTC. Its translation is CASSPEGGAWIQYF. Based on the CDR3 plus reference TRBV9 and TRBJ2-4, the full variable domain is DSGVTQTPKHLITATGQRVTLRCSPRSGDLSVYWYQQSLDQGLQFLIQYYNGEERAKGNILERFSAQQFPDLHSELNLSSLELGDSALYFCASSPEGGAWIQYFGAGTRLSVL.

The chain carries TRBV6-1 and TRBJ2-2, with D hard to call. Germline lookup yields CDR1 MNHNS and CDR2 SASEGT. This CDR3 spans 14 amino acids. V lost 6 bases and J lost 7, with 15 bases in between. CDR3 loop: CASRIWAGSGELFF. As DNA, the CDR3 is TGTGCCAGCAGAATCTGGGCTGGTAGCGGGGAGCTGTTTTTT.

The chain recombines TRBV9 with TRBJ2-7, with 7 bases identical to TRBD2. The CDR3 spans 15 residues. Per germline, CDR1 SGDLS and CDR2 YYNGEE. V trimming: 0 bases; J trimming: 0 bases; junction bases outside the gene matches: 3. The CDR3 is CASSVGGGGSYEQYF. The CDR3 bases are TGTGCCAGCAGCGTAGGCGGGGGAGGCTCCTACGAGCAGTACTTC.